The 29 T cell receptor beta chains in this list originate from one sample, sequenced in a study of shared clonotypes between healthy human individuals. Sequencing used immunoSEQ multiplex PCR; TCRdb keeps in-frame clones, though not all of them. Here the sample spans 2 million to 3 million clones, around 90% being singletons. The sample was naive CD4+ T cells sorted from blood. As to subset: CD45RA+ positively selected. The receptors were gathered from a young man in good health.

CDR3 bases: TGTGCCAGCAGCTTCCACCTGAGCTCCTACGAGCAGTACTTC. It is translated as CASSFHLSSYEQYF. The rearrangement uses TRBV7-2 and TRBJ2-7; D uncertain. Trimming removed 3 bases from V and 0 bases from J, with 9 bases in between. CDR1 is SGHTA and CDR2 is FQGNSA in the germline V gene. The CDR3 is made up of 14 amino acids.

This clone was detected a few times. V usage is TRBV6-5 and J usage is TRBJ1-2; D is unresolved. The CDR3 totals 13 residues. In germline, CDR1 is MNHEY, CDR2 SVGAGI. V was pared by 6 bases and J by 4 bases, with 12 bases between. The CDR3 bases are TGTGCCAGCAGGGCAGCAAACGCCTATGGCTACACCTTC. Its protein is CASRAANAYGYTF.

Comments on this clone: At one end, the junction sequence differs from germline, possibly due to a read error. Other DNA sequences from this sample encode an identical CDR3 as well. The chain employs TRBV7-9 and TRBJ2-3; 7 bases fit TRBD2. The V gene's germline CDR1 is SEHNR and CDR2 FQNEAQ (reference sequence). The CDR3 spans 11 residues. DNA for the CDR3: TGTGCCAGCAGCCTAGCGGACACGCAGTATTTT. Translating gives CASSLADTQYF. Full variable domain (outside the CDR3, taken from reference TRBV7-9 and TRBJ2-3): DTGVSQNPRHKITKRGQNVTFRCDPISEHNRLYWYRQTLGQGPEFLTYFQNEAQLEKSRLLSDRFSAERPKGSFSTLEIQRTEQGDSAMYLCASSLADTQYFGPGTRLTVL.

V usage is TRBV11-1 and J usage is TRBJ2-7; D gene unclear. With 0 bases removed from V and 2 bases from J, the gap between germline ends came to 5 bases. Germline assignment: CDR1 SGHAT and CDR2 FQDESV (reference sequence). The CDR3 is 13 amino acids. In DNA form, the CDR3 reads TGTGCCAGCAGCTTAGCGGAGACCTACGAGCAGTACTTC. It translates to CASSLAETYEQYF.

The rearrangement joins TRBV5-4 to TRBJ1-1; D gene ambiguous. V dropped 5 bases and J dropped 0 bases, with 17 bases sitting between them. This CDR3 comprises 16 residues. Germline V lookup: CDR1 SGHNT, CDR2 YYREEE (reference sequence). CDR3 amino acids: CASRNDGRTMNTEAFF. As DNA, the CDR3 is TGTGCCAGCAGGAATGACGGGCGAACCATGAACACTGAAGCTTTCTTT.

This CDR3 is CASSYGTYTSTDTQYF. CDR3 DNA sequence: TGTGCCAGCAGTTATGGGACATACACTAGCACAGATACGCAGTATTTT. J is TRBJ2-3 and V is TRBV27, with a weak D call TRBD1 (6 bases). Trimming removed 4 bases from V and 0 bases from J, with 14 bases in between. CDR1 and CDR2 from the germline V gene are MNHEY and SMNVEV (reference sequence). The length of the CDR3 is 16 residues.

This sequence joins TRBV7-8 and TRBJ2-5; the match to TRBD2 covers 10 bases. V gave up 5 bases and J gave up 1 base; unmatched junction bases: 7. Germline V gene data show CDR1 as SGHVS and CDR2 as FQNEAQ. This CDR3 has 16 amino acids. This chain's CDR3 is CASSQPGTSVQETQYF. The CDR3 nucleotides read TGTGCCAGCAGCCAACCAGGGACTAGCGTCCAAGAGACCCAGTACTTC.

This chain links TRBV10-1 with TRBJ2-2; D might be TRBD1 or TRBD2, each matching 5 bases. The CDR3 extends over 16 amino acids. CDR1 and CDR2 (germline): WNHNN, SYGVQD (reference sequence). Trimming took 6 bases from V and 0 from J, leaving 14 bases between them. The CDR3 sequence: CASSTIRGANTGELFF. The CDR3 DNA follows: TGCGCCAGCAGCACGATTAGAGGGGCGAACACCGGGGAGCTGTTTTTT.

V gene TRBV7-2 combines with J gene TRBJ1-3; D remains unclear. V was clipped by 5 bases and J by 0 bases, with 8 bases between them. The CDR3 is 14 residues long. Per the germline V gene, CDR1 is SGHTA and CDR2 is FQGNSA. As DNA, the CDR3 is TGTGCCAGCAGCCCGGGCCTCTCTGGAAACACCATATATTTT. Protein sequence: CASSPGLSGNTIYF.

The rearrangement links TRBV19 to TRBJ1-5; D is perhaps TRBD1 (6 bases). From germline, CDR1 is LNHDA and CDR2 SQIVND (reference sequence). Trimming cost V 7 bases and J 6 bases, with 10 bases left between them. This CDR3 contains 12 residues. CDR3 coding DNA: TGTGCCAGTAAACAGACAGGTCAGCCCCAGCATTTT. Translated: CASKQTGQPQHF.

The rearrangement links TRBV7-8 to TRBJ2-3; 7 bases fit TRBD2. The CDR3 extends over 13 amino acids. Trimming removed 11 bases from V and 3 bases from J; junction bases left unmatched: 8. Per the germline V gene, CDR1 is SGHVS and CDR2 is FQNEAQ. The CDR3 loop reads CAGGGSGTDTQYF. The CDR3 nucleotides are TGTGCCGGGGGGGGGAGTGGGACAGATACGCAGTATTTT.

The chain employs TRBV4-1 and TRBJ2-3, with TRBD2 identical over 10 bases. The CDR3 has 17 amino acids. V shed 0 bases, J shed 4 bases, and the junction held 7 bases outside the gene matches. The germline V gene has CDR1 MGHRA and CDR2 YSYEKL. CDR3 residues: CASSQEAAGGHPDTQYF. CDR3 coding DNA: TGCGCCAGCAGCCAAGAGGCAGCGGGAGGGCATCCAGATACGCAGTATTTT.

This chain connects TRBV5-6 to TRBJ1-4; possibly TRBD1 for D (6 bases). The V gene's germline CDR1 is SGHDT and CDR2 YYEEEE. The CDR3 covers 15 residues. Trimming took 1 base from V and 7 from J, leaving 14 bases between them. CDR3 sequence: CASSLRSGAGEKLFF. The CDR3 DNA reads TGTGCCAGCAGCTTGCGGTCAGGGGCTGGTGAAAAACTGTTTTTT.

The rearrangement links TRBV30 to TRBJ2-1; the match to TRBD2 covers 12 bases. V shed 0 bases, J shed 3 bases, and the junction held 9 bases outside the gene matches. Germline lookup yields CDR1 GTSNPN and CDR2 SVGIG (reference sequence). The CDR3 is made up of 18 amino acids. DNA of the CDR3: TGTGCCTGGAGTGTAGATTTCCTAGCGGGAGGGGGCTACAATGAGCAGTTCTTC. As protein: CAWSVDFLAGGGYNEQFF.

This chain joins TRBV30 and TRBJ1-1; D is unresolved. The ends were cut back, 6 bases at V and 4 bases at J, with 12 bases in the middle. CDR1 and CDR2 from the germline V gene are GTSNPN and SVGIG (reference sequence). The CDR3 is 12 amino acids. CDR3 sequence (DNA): TGTGCCTGCGCAACGCGGGCCACTGAAGCTTTCTTT. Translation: CACATRATEAFF. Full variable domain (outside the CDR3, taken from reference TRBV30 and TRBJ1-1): SQTIHQWPATLVQPVGSPLSLECTVEGTSNPNLYWYRQAAGRGLQLLFYSVGIGQISSEVPQNLSASRPQDRQFILSSKKLLLSDSGFYLCACATRATEAFFGQGTRLTVV.

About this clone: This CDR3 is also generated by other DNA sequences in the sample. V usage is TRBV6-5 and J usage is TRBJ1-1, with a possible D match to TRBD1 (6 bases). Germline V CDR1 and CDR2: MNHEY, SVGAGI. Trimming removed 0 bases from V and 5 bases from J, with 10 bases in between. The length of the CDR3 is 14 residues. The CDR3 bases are TGTGCCAGCAGTTACTCTGGGGGCCGAACTGAAGCTTTCTTT. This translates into CASSYSGGRTEAFF.

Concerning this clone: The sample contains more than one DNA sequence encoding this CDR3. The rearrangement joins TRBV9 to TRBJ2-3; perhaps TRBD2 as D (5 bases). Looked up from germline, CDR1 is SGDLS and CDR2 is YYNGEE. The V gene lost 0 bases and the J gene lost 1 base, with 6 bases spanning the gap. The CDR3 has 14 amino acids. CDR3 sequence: CASSVEAGTDTQYF. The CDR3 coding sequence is TGTGCCAGCAGCGTAGAAGCGGGCACAGATACGCAGTATTTT.

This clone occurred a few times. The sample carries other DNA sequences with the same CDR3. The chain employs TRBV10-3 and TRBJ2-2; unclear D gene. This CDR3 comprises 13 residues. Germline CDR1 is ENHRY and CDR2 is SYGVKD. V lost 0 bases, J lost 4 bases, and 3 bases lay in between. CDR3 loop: CAISESGTGELFF. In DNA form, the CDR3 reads TGTGCCATCAGTGAGTCTGGCACCGGGGAGCTGTTTTTT.

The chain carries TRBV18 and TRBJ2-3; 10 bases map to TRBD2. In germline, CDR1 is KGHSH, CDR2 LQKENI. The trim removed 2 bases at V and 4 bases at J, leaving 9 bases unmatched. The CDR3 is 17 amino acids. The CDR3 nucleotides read TGTGCCAGCTCACCAAATTCAGCGGGGGGGCTTGCAGATACGCAGTATTTT. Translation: CASSPNSAGGLADTQYF.

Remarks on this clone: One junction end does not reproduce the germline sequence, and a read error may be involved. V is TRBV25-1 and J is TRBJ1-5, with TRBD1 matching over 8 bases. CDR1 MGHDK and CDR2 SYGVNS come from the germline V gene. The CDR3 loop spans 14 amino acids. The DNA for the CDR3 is TGTGCCAGCAGTGGGACAGGGAGCAACCAGCCCCAGCATTTT. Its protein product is CASSGTGSNQPQHF.

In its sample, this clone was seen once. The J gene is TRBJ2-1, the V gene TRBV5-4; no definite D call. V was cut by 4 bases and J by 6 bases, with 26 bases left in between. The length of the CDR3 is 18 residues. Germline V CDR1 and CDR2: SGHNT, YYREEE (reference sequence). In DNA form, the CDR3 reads TGTGCCAGCAGCACCCTAGGGTCAAACCCCTTGACGGGCAATGAGCAGTTCTTC. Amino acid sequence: CASSTLGSNPLTGNEQFF.

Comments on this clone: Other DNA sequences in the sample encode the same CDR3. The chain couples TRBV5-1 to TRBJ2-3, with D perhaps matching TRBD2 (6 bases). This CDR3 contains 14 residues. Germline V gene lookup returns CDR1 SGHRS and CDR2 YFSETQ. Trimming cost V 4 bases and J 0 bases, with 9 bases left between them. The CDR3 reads CASSTGLSTDTQYF. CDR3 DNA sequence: TGCGCCAGCAGCACGGGACTTAGCACAGATACGCAGTATTTT.

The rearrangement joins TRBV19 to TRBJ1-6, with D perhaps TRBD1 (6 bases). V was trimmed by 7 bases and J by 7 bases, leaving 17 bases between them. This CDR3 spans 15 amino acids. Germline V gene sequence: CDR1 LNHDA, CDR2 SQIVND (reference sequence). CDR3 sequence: CASTDIRGGNSPLHF. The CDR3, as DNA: TGTGCCAGTACCGACATCAGGGGTGGCAATTCACCCCTCCACTTT.

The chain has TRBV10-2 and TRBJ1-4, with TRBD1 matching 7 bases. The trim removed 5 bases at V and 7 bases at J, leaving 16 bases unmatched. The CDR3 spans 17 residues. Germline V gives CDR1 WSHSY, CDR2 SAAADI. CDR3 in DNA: TGCGCCAGCAGTCCTTCCCCCTTACAGGGGATACGTGAAAAACTGTTTTTT. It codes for CASSPSPLQGIREKLFF.

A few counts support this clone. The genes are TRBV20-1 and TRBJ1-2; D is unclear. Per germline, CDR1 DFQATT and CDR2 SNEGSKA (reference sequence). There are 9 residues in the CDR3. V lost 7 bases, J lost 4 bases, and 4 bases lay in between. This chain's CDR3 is CSGGYGYTF. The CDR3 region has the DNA TGCAGTGGGGGCTATGGCTACACCTTC.

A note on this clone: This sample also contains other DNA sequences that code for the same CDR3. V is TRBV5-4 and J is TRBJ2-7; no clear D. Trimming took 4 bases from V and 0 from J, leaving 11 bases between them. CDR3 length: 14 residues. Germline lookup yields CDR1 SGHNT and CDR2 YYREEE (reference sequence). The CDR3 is CASSRGPSSYEQYF. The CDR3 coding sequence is TGTGCCAGCAGCCGTGGACCTTCCTCCTACGAGCAGTACTTC.

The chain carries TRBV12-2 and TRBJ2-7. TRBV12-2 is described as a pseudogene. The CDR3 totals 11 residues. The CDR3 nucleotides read TGTGCAAGCCCAAGATCCAACGAGCAGTACTTC. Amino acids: CASPRSNEQYF.

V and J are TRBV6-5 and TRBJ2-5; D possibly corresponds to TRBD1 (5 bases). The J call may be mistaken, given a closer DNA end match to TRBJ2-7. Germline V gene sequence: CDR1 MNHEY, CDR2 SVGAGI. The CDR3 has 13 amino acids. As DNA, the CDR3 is TGTGCCAGCAGACGAGGACATTTGGACGAGCAGTACTTC. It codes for CASRRGHLDEQYF.

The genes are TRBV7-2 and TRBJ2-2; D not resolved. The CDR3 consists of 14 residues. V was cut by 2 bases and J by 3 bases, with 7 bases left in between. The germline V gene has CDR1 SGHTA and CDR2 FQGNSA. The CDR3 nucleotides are TGTGCCAGCAGCTTAAACAGACACACCGGGGAGCTGTTTTTT. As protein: CASSLNRHTGELFF.